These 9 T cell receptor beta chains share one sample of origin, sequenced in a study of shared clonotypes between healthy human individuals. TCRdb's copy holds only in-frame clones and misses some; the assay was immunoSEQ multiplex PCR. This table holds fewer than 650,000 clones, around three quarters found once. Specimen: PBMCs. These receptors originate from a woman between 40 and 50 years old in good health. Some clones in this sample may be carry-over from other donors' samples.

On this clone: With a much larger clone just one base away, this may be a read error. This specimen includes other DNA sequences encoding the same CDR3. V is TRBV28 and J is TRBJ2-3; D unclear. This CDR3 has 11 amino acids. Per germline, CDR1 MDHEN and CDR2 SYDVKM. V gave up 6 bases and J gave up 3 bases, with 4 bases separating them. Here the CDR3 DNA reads TGTGCCAGCAGCGATACAGATACGCAGTATTTT. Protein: CASSDTDTQYF.

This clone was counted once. Here the CDR3 reads CASTEGTRSNEQFF. DNA of the CDR3: TGTGCCAGCACCGAGGGGACTAGGTCCAATGAGCAGTTCTTC. The V call is TRBV2, the J call TRBJ2-1; 8 bases line up with TRBD2. J gave up 6 bases and V 7 bases, and 8 bases lay outside the gene matches. Germline values: CDR1 SNHLY, CDR2 FYNNEI. CDR3 size: 14 residues.

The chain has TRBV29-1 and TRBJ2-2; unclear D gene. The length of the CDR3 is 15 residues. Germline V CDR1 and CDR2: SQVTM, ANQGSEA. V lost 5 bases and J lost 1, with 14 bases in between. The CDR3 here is CSVSQAYLNTGELFF. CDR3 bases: TGCAGCGTTAGTCAAGCATATTTGAACACCGGGGAGCTGTTTTTT.

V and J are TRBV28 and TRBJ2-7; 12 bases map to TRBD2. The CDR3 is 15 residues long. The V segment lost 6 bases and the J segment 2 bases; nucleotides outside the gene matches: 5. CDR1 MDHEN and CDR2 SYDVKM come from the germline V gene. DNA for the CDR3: TGTGCCAGCAGGTATTCTAGCGGGAGGGCCTACGAGCAGTACTTC. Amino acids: CASRYSSGRAYEQYF. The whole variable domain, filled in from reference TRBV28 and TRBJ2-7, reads DVKVTQSSRYLVKRTGEKVFLECVQDMDHENMFWYRQDPGLGLRLIYFSYDVKMKEKGDIPEGYSVSREKKERFSLILESASTNQTSMYLCASRYSSGRAYEQYFGPGTRLTVT.

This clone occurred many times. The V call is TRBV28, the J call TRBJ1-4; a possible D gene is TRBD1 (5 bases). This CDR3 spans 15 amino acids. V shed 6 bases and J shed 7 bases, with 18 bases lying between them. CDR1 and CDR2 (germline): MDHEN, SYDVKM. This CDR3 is CASRRRVGTSEKLFF. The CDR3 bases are TGTGCCAGCAGGCGCAGGGTAGGGACCAGTGAAAAACTGTTTTTT.

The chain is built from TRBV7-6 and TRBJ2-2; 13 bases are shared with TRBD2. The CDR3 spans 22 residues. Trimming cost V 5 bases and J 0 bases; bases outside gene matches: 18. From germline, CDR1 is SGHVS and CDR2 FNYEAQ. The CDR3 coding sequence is TGTGCCAGCAGCCTCCCGACCCTCCCAGGACTAGCGGGAGCCCCGAACACCGGGGAGCTGTTTTTT. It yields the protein CASSLPTLPGLAGAPNTGELFF.

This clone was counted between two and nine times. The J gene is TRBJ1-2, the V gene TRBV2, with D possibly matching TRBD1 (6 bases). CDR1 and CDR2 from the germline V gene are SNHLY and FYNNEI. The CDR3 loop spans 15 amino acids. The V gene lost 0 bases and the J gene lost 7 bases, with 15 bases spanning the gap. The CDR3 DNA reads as TGTGCCAGCAGTGAAGCGGGAAACAGGGCAGGTGGCTACACCTTC. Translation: CASSEAGNRAGGYTF.

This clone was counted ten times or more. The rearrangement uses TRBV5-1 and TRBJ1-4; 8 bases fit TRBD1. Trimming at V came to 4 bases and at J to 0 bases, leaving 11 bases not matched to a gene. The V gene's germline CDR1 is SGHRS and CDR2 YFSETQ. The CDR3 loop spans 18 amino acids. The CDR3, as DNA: TGCGCCAGCAGCAAGGACAGGGTTGGAGCCGCAACTAATGAAAAACTGTTTTTT. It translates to CASSKDRVGAATNEKLFF.

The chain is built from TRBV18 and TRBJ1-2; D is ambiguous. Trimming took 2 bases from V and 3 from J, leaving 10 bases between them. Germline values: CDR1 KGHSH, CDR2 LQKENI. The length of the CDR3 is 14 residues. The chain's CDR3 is CASSPSADHYGYTF. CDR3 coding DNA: TGTGCCAGCTCACCATCAGCAGACCACTATGGCTACACCTTC.